The TCR beta chain described here comes from a study of shared clonotypes between healthy human individuals. Study results and limitations: What rarefaction showed was incomplete sorted-subset sequencing despite large depth.

Comment on this clone: Its antigen is unidentified.

With 0 bases clipped from V and 14 bases from J, the junction kept 9 bases outside the gene matches. This CDR3 comprises 13 residues. CDR1 is SQVTM and CDR2 is ANQGSEA in the germline V gene. All donors were healthy HIV-negative adults lacking recent acute infections or vaccinations. Across several immunoSEQ plates, the genomic DNA of each subset was split evenly. Template for every sorted-subset replicate PCR totaled 150 to 250 ng DNA, some 30,000 T cell genomes. TCRdb's table, derived via immunoSEQ multiplex PCR, lists solely in-frame clones and lacks some. The data hold hundreds of thousands of clones, with approximately 79% observed a single time.

Sequencing used memory CD4+ T cells sorted from blood. The sample's subset: CD45RA-negative fraction. The TCR originated in a woman aged 25 to 39 in good health. V and J are TRBV29-1 and TRBJ2-1, with 8 positions matching TRBD1. CDR3 in amino acids: CSVEDLTGGGEFF. The CDR3 coding sequence is TGCAGCGTTGAAGACCTAACAGGGGGTGGGGAGTTCTTC.